This T cell receptor beta chain was retrieved from a study of blood T cell repertoires in COVID-19. The V end was cut by 5 bases, the J end by 7 bases, with 14 bases between. CDR3 length equals 13 residues. The germline V gene encodes CDR1 SGHVS and CDR2 FQNEAQ. The data were produced by immunoSEQ multiplex PCR, yet TCRdb's version contains in-frame clones alone and is incomplete. The sample has roughly 200,000 clones, more than 75% seen once. Material: peripheral blood. V and J are TRBV7-8 and TRBJ2-5, with a tentative D call TRBD2 (5 bases). This TCR was sampled from a man in his forties with active or convalescent COVID-19. This CDR3 is CASSLLGERTQYF. CDR3 in DNA: TGTGCCAGCAGCCTCCTTGGGGAGCGGACCCAGTACTTC.